The sequence of this T cell receptor beta chain was determined in a study of OX40 agonist ivuxolimab in advanced cancers. Germline loops: CDR1 LNHDA, CDR2 SQIVND (reference sequence). The CDR3 totals 15 residues. V trimming: 7 bases; J trimming: 2 bases; junction bases outside the gene matches: 7. This clone was seen just once. Its target is not known. General study findings and limits: Blood T cells, both CD4+ and CD8+, expanded clonally by week 6 at 0.1 to 3.0 mg/kg.

Profiled with immunoSEQ multiplex PCR; TCRdb holds only in-frame clones, not every one. In the table there are over 80,000 clones, roughly 91% of which are singletons. Specimen: CD4+ or CD8+ T cells sorted from blood, collected in a trial of the OX40 agonist ivuxolimab. The chain uses TRBV19 and TRBJ2-5; TRBD2 aligns across 10 bases. The clonotype originates from an adult with an advanced solid tumor such as melanoma, head and neck, liver or kidney cancer. The CDR3 nucleotides read TGTGCCAGTAAGCCAGCGGGAGGGGGTCAAGAGACCCAGTACTTC. Its translation: CASKPAGGGQETQYF.